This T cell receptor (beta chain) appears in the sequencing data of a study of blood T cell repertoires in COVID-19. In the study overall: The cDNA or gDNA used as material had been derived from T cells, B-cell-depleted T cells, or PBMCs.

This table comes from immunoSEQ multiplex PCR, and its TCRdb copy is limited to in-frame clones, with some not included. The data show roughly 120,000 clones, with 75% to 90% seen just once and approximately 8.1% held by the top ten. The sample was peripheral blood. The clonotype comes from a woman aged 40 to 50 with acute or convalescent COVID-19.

Here the CDR3 reads CASSPLTGDSPLHF. In nucleotides, the CDR3 is TGTGCCAGCTCACCACTGACAGGAGATTCACCCCTCCACTTT. The chain joins TRBV18 to TRBJ1-6; a weak D match, TRBD1 (6 bases). The CDR3 is 14 residues long. Germline values: CDR1 KGHSH, CDR2 LQKENI. Deletions cut 1 base from V and 8 bases from J, with 9 bases between. Using reference TRBV18 and TRBJ1-6 for the parts outside the CDR3, the full variable domain is NAGVMQNPRHLVRRRGQEARLRCSPMKGHSHVYWYRQLPEEGLKFMVYLQKENIIDESGMPKERFSAEFPKEGPSILRIQQVVRGDSAAYFCASSPLTGDSPLHFGNGTRLTVT.